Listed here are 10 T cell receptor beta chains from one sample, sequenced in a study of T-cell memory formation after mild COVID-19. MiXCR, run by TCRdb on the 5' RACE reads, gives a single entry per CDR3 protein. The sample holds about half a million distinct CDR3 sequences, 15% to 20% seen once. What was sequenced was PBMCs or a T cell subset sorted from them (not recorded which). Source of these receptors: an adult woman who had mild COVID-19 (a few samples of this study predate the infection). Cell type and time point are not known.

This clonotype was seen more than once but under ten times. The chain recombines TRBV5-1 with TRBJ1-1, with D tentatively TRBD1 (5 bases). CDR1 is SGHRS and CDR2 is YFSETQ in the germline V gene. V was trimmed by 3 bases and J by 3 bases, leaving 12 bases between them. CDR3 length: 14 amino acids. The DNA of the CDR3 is TGCGCCAGCAGCTCCGGGGGAGCCGACACTGAAGCTTTCTTT. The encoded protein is CASSSGGADTEAFF.

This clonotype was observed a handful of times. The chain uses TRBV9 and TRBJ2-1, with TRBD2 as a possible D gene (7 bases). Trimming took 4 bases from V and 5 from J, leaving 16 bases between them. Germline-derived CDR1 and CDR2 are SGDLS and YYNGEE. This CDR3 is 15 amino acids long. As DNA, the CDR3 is TGTGCCAGCAGCAGGGGGGGACGGACTAACAATGAGCAGTTCTTC. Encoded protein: CASSRGGRTNNEQFF.

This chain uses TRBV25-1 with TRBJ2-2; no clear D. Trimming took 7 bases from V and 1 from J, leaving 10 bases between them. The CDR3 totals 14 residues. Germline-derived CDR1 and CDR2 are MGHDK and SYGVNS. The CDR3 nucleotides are TGTGCCAGCACTCCAGATATGAACACCGGGGAGCTGTTTTTT. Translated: CASTPDMNTGELFF.

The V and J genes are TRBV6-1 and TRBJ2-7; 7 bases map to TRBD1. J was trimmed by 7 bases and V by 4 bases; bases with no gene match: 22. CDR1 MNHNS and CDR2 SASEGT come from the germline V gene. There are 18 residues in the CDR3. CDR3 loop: CASSGGQVRPLPKGEQYF. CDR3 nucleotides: TGTGCCAGCAGTGGAGGACAGGTCCGCCCTCTGCCCAAAGGTGAGCAGTACTTC.

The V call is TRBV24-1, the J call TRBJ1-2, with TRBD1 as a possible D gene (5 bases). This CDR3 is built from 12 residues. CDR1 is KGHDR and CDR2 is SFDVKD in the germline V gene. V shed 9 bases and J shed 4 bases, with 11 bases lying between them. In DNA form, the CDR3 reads TGTGCCACCGGGGGGGGAGTCTATGGCTACACCTTC. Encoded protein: CATGGGVYGYTF.

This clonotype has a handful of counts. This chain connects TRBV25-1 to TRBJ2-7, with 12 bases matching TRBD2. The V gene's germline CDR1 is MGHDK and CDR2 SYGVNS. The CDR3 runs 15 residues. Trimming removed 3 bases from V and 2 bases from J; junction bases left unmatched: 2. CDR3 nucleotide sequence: TGTGCCAGCAGTGAGGCTAGCGGGAGGGCCTACGAGCAGTACTTC. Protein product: CASSEASGRAYEQYF.

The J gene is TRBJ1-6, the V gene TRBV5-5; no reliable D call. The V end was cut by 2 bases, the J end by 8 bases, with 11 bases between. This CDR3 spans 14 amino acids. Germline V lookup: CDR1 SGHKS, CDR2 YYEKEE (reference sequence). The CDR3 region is CASSFGGMDSPLHF. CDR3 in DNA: TGTGCCAGCAGCTTCGGAGGGATGGATTCACCCCTCCACTTT.

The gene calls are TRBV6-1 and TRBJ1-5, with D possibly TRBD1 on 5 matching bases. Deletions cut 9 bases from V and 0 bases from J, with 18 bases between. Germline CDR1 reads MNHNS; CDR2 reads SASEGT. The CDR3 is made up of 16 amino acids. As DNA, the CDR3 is TGTGCCAGTCGACCTAATGAAGGACATAGCAATCAGCCCCAGCATTTT. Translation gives CASRPNEGHSNQPQHF.

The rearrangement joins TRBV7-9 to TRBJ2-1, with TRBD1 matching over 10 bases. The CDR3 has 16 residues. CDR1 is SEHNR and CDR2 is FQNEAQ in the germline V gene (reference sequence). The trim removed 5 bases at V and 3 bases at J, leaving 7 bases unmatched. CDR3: CASSRNGQGGYNEQFF. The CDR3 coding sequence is TGTGCCAGCAGCCGGAACGGACAGGGGGGCTACAATGAGCAGTTCTTC.

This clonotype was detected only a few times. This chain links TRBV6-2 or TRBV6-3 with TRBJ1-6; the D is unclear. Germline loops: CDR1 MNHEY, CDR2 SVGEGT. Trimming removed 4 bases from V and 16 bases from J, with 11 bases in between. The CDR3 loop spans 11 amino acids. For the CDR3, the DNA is TGTGCCAGCAGTTCCTACCGAAGGCTCCACTTT. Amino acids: CASSSYRRLHF.